These 5 T cell receptor beta chains were sequenced from one sample in a study of identical twins. TCRdb passed the 5' RACE reads through MiXCR, listing each CDR3 protein once. Of about 890,000 distinct CDR3 sequences listed, approximately 13% are singletons. The same sample was also used in a study of yellow fever vaccine responses in identical twins.

The sequencing sample was made of PBMCs. The receptors here all came from a woman aged 18-35 years in good health.

The genes are TRBV7-9 and TRBJ1-4; 7 bases are shared with TRBD1. The CDR3 sequence is 15 residues long. The V and J ends lost 5 bases and 7 bases, in that order; junction bases with no gene match: 10. Germline CDR1 and CDR2: SEHNR and FQNEAQ (reference sequence). CDR3 in DNA: TGTGCCAGCAGCACCCGACAGGGCGAAGGTGAAAAACTGTTTTTT. This codes for CASSTRQGEGEKLFF.

The rearrangement links TRBV7-9 to TRBJ2-1; unclear D gene. V was shortened by 5 bases and J by 0 bases, with 17 bases between the two germline ends. Germline values: CDR1 SEHNR, CDR2 FQNEAQ (reference sequence). The CDR3 consists of 17 residues. This CDR3 is CASSRLGILRSYNEQFF. The DNA for the CDR3 is TGTGCCAGCAGCCGGTTGGGGATACTCCGCTCCTACAATGAGCAGTTCTTC.

This chain joins TRBV3-1 and TRBJ1-4, with no clear D. Looked up from germline, CDR1 is LGHDT and CDR2 is YNNKEL (reference sequence). Trimming stripped 3 bases from V and 5 bases from J, with 10 bases between. The CDR3 is made up of 14 amino acids. CDR3 nucleotides: TGTGCCAGCAGCCAGACATTTCGAAATGAAAAACTGTTTTTT. This translates into CASSQTFRNEKLFF.

The chain has TRBV6-5 and TRBJ1-1; D unclear. CDR1 and CDR2 (germline): MNHEY, SVGAGI. The length of the CDR3 is 14 residues. With 2 bases removed from V and 1 base from J, the gap between germline ends came to 8 bases. CDR3: CASSYPLGNTEAFF. CDR3 sequence (DNA): TGTGCCAGCAGTTACCCCCTTGGGAACACTGAAGCTTTCTTT.

The genes are TRBV6-1 and TRBJ1-2; D remains ambiguous. Germline assignment: CDR1 MNHNS and CDR2 SASEGT. The CDR3 has 13 residues. Trimming cost V 3 bases and J 5 bases, with 10 bases left between them. The CDR3 spells CASSEAYEYGYTF. The CDR3 nucleotides read TGTGCCAGCAGTGAGGCATATGAGTATGGCTACACCTTC.